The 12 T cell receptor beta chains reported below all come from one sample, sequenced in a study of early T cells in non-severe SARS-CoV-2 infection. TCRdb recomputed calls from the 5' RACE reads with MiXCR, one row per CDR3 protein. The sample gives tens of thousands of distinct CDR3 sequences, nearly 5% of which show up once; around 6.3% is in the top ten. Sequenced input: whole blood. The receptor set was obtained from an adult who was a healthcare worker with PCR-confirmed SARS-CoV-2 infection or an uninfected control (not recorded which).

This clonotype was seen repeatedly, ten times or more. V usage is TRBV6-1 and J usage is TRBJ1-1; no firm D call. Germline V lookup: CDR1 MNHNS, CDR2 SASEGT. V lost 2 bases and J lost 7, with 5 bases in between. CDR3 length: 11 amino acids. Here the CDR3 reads CASSELGEAFF. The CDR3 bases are TGTGCCAGCAGTGAATTAGGTGAAGCTTTCTTT.

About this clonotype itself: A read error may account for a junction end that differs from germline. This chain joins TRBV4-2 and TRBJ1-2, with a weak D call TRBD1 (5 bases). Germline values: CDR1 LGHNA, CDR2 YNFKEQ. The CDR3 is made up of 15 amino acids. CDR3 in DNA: TGTGCCAGCAGCCAAGAGAAGGGGACTAATTATGGCTACACCTTC. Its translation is CASSQEKGTNYGYTF.

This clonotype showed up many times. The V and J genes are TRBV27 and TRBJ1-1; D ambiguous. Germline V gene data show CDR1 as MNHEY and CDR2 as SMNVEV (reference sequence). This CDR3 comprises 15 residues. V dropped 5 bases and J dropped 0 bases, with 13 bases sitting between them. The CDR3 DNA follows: TGTGCCAGCAGTCCCACAGCGTTGTTGAACACTGAAGCTTTCTTT. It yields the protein CASSPTALLNTEAFF.

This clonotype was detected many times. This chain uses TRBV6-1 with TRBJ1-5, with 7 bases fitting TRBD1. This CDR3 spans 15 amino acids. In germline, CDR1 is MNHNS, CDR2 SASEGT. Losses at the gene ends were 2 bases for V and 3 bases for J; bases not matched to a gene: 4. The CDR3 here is CASSETDRDNQPQHF. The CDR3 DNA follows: TGTGCCAGCAGTGAAACAGACAGGGACAATCAGCCCCAGCATTTT.

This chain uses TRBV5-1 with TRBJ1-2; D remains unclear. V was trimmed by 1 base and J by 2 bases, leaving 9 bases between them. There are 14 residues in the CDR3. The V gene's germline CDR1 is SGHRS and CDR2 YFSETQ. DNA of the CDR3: TGCGCCAGCAGCTTGACCGGCGCCAACTATGGCTACACCTTC. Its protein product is CASSLTGANYGYTF. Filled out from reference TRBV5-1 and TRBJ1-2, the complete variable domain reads KAGVTQTPRYLIKTRGQQVTLSCSPISGHRSVSWYQQTPGQGLQFLFEYFSETQRNKGNFPGRFSGRQFSNSRSEMNVSTLELGDSALYLCASSLTGANYGYTFGSGTRLTVV.

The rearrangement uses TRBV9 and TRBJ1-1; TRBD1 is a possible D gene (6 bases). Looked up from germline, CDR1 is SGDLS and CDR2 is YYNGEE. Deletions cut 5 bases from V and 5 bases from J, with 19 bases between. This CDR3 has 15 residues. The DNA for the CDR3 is TGTGCCAGCAGTGCTTATTCTGGGGGCCGGACTGAAGCTTTCTTT. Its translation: CASSAYSGGRTEAFF.

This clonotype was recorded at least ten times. This CDR3 is CASEDPRRGNTIYF. In DNA form, the CDR3 reads TGTGCCAGCGAGGACCCCCGAAGAGGAAACACCATATATTTT. The chain uses TRBV6-6 and TRBJ1-3; no clear D. Trimming took off 8 bases at V and 4 bases at J, with 15 bases between the two ends. The germline V gene encodes CDR1 MNHNY and CDR2 SVGAGI (reference sequence). The CDR3 is 14 residues long.

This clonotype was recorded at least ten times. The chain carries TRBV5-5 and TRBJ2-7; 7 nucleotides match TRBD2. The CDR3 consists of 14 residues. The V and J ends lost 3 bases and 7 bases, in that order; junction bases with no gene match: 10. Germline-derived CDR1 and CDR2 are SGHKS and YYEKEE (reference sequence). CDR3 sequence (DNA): TGTGCCAGCAGCTCGATAACTAGCGCGGGAGAGCAGTACTTC. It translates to CASSSITSAGEQYF. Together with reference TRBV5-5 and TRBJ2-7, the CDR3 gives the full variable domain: DAGVTQSPTHLIKTRGQQVTLRCSPISGHKSVSWYQQVLGQGPQFIFQYYEKEERGRGNFPDRFSARQFPNYSSELNVNALLLGDSALYLCASSSITSAGEQYFGPGTRLTVT.

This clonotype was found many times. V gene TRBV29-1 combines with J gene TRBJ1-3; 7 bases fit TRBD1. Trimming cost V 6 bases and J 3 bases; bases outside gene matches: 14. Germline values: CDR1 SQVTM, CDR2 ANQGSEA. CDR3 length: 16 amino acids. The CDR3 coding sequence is TGCAGCGTCCGGTCAGTCCGAGACAGGGATGGAAACACCATATATTTT. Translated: CSVRSVRDRDGNTIYF.

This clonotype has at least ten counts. CDR3 sequence reads: CASSLPTGTNEKLFF. The CDR3 DNA follows: TGCGCCAGCAGCCTTCCGACGGGAACTAATGAAAAACTGTTTTTT. V is TRBV5-1 and J is TRBJ1-4; D gene uncertain. V was shortened by 4 bases and J by 1 base, with 11 bases between the two germline ends. The CDR3 spans 15 residues. Germline CDR1 is SGHRS and CDR2 is YFSETQ.

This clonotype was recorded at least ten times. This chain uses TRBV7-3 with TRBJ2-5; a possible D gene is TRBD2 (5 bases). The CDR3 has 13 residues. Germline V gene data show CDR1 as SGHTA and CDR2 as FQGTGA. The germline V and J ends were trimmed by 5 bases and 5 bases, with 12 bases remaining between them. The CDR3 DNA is TGTGCCAGCAGCCGAGGGAGCTCCGAGACCCAGTACTTC. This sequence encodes CASSRGSSETQYF.

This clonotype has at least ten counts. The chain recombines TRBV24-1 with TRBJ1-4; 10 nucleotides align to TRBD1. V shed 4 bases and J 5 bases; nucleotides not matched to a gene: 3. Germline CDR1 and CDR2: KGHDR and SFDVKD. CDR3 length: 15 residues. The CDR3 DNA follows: TGTGCCACCAGTGACCCGGGACAGGGGAATGAAAAACTGTTTTTT. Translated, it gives CATSDPGQGNEKLFF.